This record looks at one T cell receptor beta chain sequence and its context. This specimen belongs to a study of T cell changes during pregnancy in multiple sclerosis. Data came from immunoSEQ multiplex PCR; TCRdb stores just in-frame clones and leaves some out. The sample shows fewer than 40,000 clones, 75% to 95% of them seen only once. Germline loops: CDR1 SGHNT, CDR2 YYREEE (reference sequence). The CDR3 is made up of 16 amino acids. V was cut by 1 base and J by 0 bases, with 11 bases left in between. The chain couples TRBV5-4 to TRBJ2-1; TRBD1 is a possible D gene (5 bases). This TCR came from a female donor with multiple sclerosis, enrolled in a pregnancy study. This specimen was CD8+ T cells from peripheral blood mononuclear cells, taken after pregnancy. CDR3 nucleotides: TGTGCCAGCAGCTTGTGGGGCATTAGCTCCTACAATGAGCAGTTCTTC. This encodes CASSLWGISSYNEQFF.